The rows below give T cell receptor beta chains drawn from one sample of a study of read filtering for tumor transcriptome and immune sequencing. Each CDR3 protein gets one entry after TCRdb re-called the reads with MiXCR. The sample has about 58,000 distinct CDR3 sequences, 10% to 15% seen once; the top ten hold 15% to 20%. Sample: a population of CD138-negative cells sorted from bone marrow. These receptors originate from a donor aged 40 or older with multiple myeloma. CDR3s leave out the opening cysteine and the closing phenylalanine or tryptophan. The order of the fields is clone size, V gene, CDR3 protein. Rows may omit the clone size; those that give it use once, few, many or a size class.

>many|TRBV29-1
SVIGGAWTEAF
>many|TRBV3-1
ASSRAGAKYEQY
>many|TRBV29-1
SVVVPGGQETQY
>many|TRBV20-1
SAPSGVNEQF
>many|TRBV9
ASSVDGHYEQY
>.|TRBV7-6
ASSTAGAGYYEQY
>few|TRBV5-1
ASRNNSGASALT
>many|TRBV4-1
ASSQEAREGDEQY
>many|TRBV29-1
SVFRPGQAKNIQY
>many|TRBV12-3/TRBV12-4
ASSSVIQGGTEAF
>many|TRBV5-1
ASSLQGPMNTEAF
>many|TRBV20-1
SANGWTGGDTGELF
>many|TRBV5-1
ASSLGGLSYEQY
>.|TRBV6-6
ASRTGTQETQY
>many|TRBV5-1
ASSLLGQGAYEQY
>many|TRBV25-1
ATDAGGLRRARLNSPLH
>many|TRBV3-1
ASSPDSNQPQH
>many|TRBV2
ASSERMNTEAF
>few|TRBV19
ASRQGLNQPQH
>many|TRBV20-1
SAATGTGTEAF
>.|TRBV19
ASSGHLTTNIQY
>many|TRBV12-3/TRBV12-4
ASSFLQGQPQH
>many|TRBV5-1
ASTKQGVNTEAF
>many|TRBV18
ASSPTTGVNTEAF
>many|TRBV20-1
SARDRGQYNQPQH
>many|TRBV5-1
ASSLEIAGGADTQY
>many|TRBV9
ASSVDFGNSPLH
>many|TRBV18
ASSPTTNEQF
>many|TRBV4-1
ASSQDRTSYNEQF
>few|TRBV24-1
ATSDFGWGQAGELF
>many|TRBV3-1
ASSQGVPRYEQY
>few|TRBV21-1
ASSPDITGTEQETQY
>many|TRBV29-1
SAGQEGNTIY
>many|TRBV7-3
ASSLGPGEKLF
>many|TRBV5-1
ASTSSGAVGNEQF
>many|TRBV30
AWSVHTVRLNTEAF
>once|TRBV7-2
ASSSSGWRNIQY
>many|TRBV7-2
ASSLSFQGGEETQY
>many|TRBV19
ASSIQGRNIQY
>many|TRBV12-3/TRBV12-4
ASSLRQVAEAF
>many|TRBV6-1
ASSGSAPGETQY
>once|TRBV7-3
ASSLPGSYNKQF
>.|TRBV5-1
ASGTSGGYNEQF
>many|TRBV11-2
ASSPTSTDTQY
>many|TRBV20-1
SARPGTGMYEQY
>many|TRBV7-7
ASSPTGLGDEKLF
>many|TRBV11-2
ASSYNTQY
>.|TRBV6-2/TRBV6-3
ASTDSSQGAHIRTEAF
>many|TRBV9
ASSVDGTGGNEKLF
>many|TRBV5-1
ASSGNRINYNEQF
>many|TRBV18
ASSPEGKEKLF
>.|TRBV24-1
ATTNTENTEAF
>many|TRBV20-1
SASRGADRIQETQY
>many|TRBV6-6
ASREGGTGYNEQF
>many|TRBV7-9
ASSFRDSFSVRSYNEQF